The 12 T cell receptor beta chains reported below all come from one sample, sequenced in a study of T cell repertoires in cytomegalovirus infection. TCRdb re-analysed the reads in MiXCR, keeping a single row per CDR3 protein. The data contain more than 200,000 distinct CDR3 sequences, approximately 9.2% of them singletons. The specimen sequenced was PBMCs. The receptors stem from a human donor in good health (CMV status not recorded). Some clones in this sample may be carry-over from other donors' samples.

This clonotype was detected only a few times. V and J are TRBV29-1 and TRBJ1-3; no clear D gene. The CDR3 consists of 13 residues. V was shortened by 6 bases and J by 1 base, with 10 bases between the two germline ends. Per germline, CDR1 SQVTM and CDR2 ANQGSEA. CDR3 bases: TGCAGCGTCTCTGCAGCTTCTGGAAACACCATATATTTT. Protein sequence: CSVSAASGNTIYF.

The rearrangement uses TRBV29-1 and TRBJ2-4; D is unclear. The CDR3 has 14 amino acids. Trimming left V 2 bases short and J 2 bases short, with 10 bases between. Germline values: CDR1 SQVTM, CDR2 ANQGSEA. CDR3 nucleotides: TGCAGCGTTGAACTAATAGATTCCAAAAACATTCAGTACTTC. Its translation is CSVELIDSKNIQYF.

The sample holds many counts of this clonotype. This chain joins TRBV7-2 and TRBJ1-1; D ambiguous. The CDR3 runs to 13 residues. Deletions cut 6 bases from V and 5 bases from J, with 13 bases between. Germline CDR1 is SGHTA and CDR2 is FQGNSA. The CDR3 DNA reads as TGTGCCAGCAGGTCCGCGGTTCCTACTGAAGCTTTCTTT. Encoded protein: CASRSAVPTEAFF. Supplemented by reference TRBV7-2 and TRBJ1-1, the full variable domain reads GAGVSQSPSNKVTEKGKDVELRCDPISGHTALYWYRQSLGQGLEFLIYFQGNSAPDKSGLPSDRFSAERTGGSVSTLTIQRTQQEDSAVYLCASRSAVPTEAFFGQGTRLTVV.

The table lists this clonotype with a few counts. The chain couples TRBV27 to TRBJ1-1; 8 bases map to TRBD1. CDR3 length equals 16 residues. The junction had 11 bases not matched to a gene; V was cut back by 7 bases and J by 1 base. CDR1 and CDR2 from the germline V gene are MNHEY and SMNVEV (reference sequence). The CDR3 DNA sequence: TGTGCCAGCACCTCCCTGGCGGACAGGGCGAACACTGAAGCTTTCTTT. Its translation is CASTSLADRANTEAFF.

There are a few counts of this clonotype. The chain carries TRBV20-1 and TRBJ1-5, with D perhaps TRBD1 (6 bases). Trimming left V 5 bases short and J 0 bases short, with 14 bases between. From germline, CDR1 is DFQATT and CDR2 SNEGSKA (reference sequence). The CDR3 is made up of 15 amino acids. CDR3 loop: CSAGQGTRSNQPQHF. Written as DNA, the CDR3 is TGCAGTGCTGGGCAGGGGACCCGTAGCAATCAGCCCCAGCATTTT.

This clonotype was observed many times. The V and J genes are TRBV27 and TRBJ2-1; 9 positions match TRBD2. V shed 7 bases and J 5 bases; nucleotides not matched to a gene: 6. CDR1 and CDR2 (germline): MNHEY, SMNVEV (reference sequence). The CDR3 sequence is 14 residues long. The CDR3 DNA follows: TGTGCCAGCAATGGCGGGGGGGCCCACAATGAGCAGTTCTTC. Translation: CASNGGGAHNEQFF.

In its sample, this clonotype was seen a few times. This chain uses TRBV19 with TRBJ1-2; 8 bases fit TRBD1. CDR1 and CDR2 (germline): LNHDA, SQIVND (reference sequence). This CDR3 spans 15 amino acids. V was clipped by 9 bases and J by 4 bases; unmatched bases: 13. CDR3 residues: CASHGQGSAFYGYTF. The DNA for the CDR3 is TGTGCCAGCCATGGACAGGGAAGCGCTTTCTATGGCTACACCTTC. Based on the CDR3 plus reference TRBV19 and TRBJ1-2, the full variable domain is DGGITQSPKYLFRKEGQNVTLSCEQNLNHDAMYWYRQDPGQGLRLIYYSQIVNDFQKGDIAEGYSVSREKKESFPLTVTSAQKNPTAFYLCASHGQGSAFYGYTFGSGTRLTVV.

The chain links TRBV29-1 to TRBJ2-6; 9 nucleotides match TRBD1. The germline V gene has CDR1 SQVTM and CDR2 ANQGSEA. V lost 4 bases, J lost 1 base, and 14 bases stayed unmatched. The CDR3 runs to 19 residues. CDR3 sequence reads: CSVGERPGQGTSGANVLTF. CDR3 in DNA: TGCAGCGTTGGGGAACGGCCGGGACAGGGAACTTCTGGGGCCAACGTCCTGACTTTC. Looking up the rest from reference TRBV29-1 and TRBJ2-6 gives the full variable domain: SAVISQKPSRDICQRGTSLTIQCQVDSQVTMMFWYRQQPGQSLTLIATANQGSEATYESGFVIDKFPISRPNLTFSTLTVSNMSPEDSSIYLCSVGERPGQGTSGANVLTFGAGSRLTVL.

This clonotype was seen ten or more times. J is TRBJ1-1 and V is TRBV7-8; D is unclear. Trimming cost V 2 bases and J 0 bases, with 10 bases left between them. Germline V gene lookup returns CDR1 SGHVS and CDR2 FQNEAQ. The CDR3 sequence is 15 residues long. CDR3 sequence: CASSLMGGMNTEAFF. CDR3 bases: TGTGCCAGCAGCTTAATGGGAGGGATGAACACTGAAGCTTTCTTT.

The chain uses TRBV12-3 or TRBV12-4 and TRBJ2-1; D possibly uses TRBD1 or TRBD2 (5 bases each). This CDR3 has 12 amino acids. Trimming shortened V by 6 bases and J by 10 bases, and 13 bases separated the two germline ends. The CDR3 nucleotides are TGTGCCAGCAGCAATCGGGACCCAGAGCAGTTCTTC. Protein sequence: CASSNRDPEQFF.

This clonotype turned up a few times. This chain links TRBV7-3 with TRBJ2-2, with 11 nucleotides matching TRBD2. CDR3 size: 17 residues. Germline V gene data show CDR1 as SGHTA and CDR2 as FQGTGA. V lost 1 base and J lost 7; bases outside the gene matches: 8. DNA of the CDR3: TGTGCCAGCAGCTTAAGCGGGGGGACTAGCGGTAACGGGGAGCTGTTTTTT. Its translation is CASSLSGGTSGNGELFF.

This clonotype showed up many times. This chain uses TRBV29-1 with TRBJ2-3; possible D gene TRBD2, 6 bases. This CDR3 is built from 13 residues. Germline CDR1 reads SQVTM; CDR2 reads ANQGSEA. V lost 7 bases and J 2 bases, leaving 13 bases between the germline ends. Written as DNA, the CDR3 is TGCAGCGGGAGGGACGGAAACACAGATACGCAGTATTTT. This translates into CSGRDGNTDTQYF.